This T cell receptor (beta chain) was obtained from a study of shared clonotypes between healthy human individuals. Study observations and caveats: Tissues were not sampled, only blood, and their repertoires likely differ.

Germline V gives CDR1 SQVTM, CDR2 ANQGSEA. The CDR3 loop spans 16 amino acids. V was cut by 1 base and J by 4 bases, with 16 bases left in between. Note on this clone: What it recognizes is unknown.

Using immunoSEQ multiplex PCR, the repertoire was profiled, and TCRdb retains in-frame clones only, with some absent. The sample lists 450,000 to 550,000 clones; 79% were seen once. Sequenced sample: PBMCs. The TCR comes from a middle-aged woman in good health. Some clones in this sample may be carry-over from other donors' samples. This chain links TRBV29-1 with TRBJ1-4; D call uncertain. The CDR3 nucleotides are TGCAGCGTTGAAGGGACTAGGGCAGGAGATAATGAAAAACTGTTTTTT. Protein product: CSVEGTRAGDNEKLFF.